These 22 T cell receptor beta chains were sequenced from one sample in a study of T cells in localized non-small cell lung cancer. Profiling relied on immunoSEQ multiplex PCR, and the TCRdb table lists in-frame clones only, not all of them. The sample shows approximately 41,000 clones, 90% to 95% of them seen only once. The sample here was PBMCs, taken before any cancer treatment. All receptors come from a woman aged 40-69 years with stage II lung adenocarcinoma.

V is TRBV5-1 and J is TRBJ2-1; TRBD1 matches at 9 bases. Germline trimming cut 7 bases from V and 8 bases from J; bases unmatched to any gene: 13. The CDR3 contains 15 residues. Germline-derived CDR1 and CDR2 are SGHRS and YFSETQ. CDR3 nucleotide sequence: TGCGCCAGCGGGGGGACAGGGCCCCTTCTCGATGAGCAGTTCTTC. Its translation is CASGGTGPLLDEQFF.

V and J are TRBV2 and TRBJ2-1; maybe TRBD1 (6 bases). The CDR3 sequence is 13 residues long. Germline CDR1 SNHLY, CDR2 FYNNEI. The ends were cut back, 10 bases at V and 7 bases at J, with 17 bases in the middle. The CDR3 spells CATQGDFANEQFF. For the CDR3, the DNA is TGTGCCACACAGGGAGATTTTGCAAATGAGCAGTTCTTC.

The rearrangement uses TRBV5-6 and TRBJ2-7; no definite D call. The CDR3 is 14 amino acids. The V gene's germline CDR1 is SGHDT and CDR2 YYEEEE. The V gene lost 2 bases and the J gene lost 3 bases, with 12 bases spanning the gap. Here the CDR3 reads CASSFGLPNYEQYF. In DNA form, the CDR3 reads TGTGCCAGCAGCTTCGGGCTCCCCAACTACGAGCAGTACTTC.

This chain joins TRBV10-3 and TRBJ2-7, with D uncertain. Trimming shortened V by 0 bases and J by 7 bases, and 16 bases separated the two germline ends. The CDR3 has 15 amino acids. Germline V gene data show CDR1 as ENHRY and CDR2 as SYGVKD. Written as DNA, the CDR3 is TGTGCCATCAGTGAGTCCCAGTTTCCCGCTGGGGAGCAGTACTTC. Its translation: CAISESQFPAGEQYF.

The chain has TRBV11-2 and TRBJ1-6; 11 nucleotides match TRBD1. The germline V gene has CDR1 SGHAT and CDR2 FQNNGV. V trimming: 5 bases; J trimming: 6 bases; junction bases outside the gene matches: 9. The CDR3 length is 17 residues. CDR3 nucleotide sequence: TGTGCCAGCAGCCAAGGACAGGGGGCAGGGAGTAATTCACCCCTCCACTTT. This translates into CASSQGQGAGSNSPLHF.

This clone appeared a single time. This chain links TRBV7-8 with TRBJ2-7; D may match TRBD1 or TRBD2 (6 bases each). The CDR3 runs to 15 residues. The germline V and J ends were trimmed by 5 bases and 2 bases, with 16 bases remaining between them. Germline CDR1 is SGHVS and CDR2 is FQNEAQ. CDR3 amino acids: CASSAVAGQTYEQYF. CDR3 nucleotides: TGTGCCAGCAGCGCGGTGGCGGGACAAACCTACGAGCAGTACTTC.

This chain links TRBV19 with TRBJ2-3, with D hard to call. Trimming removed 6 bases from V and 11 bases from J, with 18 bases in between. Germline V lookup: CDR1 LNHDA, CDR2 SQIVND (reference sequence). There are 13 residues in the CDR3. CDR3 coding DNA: TGTGCCAGTAGAGTTCTCACCTCTTCAAGGCAGTATTTT. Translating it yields CASRVLTSSRQYF.

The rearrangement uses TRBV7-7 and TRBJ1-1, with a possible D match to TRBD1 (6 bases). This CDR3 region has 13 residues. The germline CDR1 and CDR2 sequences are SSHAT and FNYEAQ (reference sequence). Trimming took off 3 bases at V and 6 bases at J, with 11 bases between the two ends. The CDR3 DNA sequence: TGTGCCAGCAGCTTTGAAGAGGGGGCTGAAGCTTTCTTT. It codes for CASSFEEGAEAFF.

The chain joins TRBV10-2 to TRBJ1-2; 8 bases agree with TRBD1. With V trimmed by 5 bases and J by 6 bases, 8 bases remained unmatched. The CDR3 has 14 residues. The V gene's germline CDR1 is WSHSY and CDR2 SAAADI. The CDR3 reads CASSLTGGQDGYTF. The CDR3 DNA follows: TGCGCCAGCAGTTTAACAGGGGGTCAGGATGGCTACACCTTC.

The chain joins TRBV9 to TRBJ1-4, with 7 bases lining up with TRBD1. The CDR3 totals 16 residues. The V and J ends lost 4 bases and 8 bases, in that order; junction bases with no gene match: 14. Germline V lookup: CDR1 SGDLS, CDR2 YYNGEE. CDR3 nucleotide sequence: TGTGCCAGCAGCAGACAGGGATTCGTGGTGAACGAAAAACTGTTTTTT. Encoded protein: CASSRQGFVVNEKLFF.

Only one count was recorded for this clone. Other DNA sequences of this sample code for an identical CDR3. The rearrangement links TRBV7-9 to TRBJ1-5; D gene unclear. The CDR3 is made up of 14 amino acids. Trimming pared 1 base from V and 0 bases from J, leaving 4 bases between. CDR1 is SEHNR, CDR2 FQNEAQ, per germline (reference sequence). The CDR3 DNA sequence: TGTGCCAGCAGCTTAGGATATAGCAATCAGCCCCAGCATTTT. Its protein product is CASSLGYSNQPQHF. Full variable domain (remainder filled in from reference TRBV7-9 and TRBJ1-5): DTGVSQNPRHKITKRGQNVTFRCDPISEHNRLYWYRQTLGQGPEFLTYFQNEAQLEKSRLLSDRFSAERPKGSFSTLEIQRTEQGDSAMYLCASSLGYSNQPQHFGDGTRLSIL.

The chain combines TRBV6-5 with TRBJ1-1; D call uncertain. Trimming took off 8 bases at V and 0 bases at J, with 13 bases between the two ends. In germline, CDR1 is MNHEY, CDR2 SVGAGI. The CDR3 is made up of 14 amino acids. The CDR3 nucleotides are TGTGCCAGCCGGGTGGGCAGCCTGAACACTGAAGCTTTCTTT. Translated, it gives CASRVGSLNTEAFF.

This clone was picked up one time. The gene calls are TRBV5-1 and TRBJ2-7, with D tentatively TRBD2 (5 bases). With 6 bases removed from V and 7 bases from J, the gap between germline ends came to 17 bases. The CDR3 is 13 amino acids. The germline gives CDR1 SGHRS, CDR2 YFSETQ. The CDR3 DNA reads TGCGCCAGCACCAGCAACCAACCGGGGGAGCAGTACTTC. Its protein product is CASTSNQPGEQYF.

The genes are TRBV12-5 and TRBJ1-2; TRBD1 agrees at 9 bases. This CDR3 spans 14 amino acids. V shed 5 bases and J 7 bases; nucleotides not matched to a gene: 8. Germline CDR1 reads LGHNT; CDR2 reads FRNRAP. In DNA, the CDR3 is TGTGCTAGTGGTCTCGGGGACAGGGCGGCTGGCTACACCTTC. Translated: CASGLGDRAAGYTF. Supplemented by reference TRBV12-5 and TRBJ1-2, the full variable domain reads DARVTQTPRHKVTEMGQEVTMRCQPILGHNTVFWYRQTMMQGLELLAYFRNRAPLDDSGMPKDRFSAEMPDATLATLKIQPSEPRDSAVYFCASGLGDRAAGYTFGSGTRLTVV.

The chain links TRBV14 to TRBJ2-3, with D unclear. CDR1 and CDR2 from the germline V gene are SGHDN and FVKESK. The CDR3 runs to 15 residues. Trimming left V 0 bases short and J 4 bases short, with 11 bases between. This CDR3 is CASSQDRWEADTQYF. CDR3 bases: TGTGCCAGCAGCCAAGATCGTTGGGAAGCAGATACGCAGTATTTT. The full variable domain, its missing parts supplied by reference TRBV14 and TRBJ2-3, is EAGVTQFPSHSVIEKGQTVTLRCDPISGHDNLYWYRRVMGKEIKFLLHFVKESKQDESGMPNNRFLAERTGGTYSTLKVQPAELEDSGVYFCASSQDRWEADTQYFGPGTRLTVL.

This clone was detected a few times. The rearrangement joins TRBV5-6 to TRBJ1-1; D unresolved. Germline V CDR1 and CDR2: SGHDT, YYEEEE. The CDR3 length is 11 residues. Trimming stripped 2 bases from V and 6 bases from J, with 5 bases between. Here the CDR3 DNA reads TGTGCCAGCAGCTTCAGATCTGAAGCTTTCTTT. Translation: CASSFRSEAFF.

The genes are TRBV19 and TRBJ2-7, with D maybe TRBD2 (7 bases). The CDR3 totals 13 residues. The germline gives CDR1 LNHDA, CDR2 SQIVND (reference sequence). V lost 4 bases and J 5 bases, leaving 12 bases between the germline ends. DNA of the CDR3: TGTGCCAGTAGTACGGGGGGCCTCGACGAGCAGTACTTC. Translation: CASSTGGLDEQYF.

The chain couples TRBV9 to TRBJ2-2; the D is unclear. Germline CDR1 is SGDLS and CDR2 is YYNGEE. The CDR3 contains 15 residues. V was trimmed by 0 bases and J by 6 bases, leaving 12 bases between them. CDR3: CASSVEGSQSGELFF. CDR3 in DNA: TGTGCCAGCAGCGTAGAAGGTAGCCAGTCCGGGGAGCTGTTTTTT.

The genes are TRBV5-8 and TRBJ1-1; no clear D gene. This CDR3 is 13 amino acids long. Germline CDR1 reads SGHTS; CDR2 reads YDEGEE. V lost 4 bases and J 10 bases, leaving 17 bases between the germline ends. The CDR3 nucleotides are TGTGCCAGCAGCCCTACCTGGGGTCGGACAGCTTTCTTT. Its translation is CASSPTWGRTAFF. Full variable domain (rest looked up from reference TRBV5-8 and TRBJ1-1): EAGVTQSPTHLIKTRGQQATLRCSPISGHTSVYWYQQALGLGLQFLLWYDEGEERNRGNFPPRFSGRQFPNYSSELNVNALELEDSALYLCASSPTWGRTAFFGQGTRLTVV.

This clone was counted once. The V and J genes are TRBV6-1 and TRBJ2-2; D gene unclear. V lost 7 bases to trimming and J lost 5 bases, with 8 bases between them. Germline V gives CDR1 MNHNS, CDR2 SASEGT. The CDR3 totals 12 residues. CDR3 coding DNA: TGTGCCAGCAACTGGCTGACCGGGGAGCTGTTTTTT. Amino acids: CASNWLTGELFF.

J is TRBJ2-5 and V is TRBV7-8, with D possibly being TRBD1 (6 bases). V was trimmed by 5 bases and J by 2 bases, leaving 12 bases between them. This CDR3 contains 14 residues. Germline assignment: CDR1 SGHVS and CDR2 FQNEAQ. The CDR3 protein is CASSERTEQETQYF. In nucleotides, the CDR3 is TGTGCCAGCAGCGAACGGACAGAGCAAGAGACCCAGTACTTC.

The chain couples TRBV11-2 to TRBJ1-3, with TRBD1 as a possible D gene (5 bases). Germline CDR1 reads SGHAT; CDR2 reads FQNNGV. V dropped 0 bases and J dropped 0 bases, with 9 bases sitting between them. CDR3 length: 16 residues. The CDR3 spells CASSLDWGLSGNTIYF. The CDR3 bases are TGTGCCAGCAGCTTAGATTGGGGACTCTCTGGAAACACCATATATTTT.